These 27 T cell receptor beta chains were sequenced from one sample in a study of T-cell reconstitution after alpha-beta-depleted transplantation in children. Unique molecular identifiers were built into the TCRbeta library. A single record per CDR3 protein comes from TCRdb applying MiXCR to the PCR reads. Of 490,000 or so distinct CDR3 sequences in the sample, roughly a tenth were seen once. This specimen was PBMCs, taken before TCRalphabeta/CD19-depleted stem cell transplant. The receptor source for this set is a child aged 2-15 years with inherited bone marrow failure, due to receive a stem cell transplant.

V usage is TRBV5-4 and J usage is TRBJ2-1, with a possible D match to TRBD1 (5 bases). This CDR3 comprises 16 residues. Trimming removed 1 base from V and 0 bases from J, with 11 bases in between. The V gene's germline CDR1 is SGHNT and CDR2 YYREEE (reference sequence). The CDR3 DNA sequence: TGTGCCAGCAGCTTGTGGGGCGCCCTCTCCTACAATGAGCAGTTCTTC. Amino acid sequence: CASSLWGALSYNEQFF. The entire variable domain, with the rest obtained from reference TRBV5-4 and TRBJ2-1, is as follows: ETGVTQSPTHLIKTRGQQVTLRCSSQSGHNTVSWYQQALGQGPQFIFQYYREEENGRGNFPPRFSGLQFPNYSSELNVNALELDDSALYLCASSLWGALSYNEQFFGPGTRLTVL.

This clonotype has a count of ten or more. CDR3 nucleotides: TGTGCCAGCAACCTTATTGGAGCGTCCGGATCGAACACCGGGGAGCTGTTTTTT. This gives the protein CASNLIGASGSNTGELFF. The chain recombines TRBV7-8 with TRBJ2-2; D ambiguous. V was shortened by 7 bases and J by 0 bases, with 21 bases between the two germline ends. The CDR3 has 18 residues. The V gene's germline CDR1 is SGHVS and CDR2 FQNEAQ.

In this sample, this clonotype turned up many times. The rearrangement joins TRBV7-9 to TRBJ2-1; D perhaps matches TRBD2 (5 bases). The CDR3 is 13 residues long. Trimming removed 1 base from V and 10 bases from J, with 11 bases in between. The germline V gene encodes CDR1 SEHNR and CDR2 FQNEAQ (reference sequence). CDR3 in amino acids: CASSLGGLPEQFF. Here the CDR3 DNA reads TGTGCCAGCAGCTTAGGCGGGCTCCCCGAGCAGTTCTTC.

This clonotype was recorded at least ten times. This chain uses TRBV7-9 with TRBJ2-2; tentatively, D is TRBD2 (6 bases). With 1 base removed from V and 4 bases from J, the gap between germline ends came to 16 bases. CDR1 and CDR2 from the germline V gene are SEHNR and FQNEAQ (reference sequence). This CDR3 contains 17 residues. Here the CDR3 DNA reads TGTGCCAGCAGCTTAGGCCACCCGTCTAGCGCCACCGGGGAGCTGTTTTTT. Translated, it gives CASSLGHPSSATGELFF.

This clonotype was detected many times. The chain employs TRBV15 and TRBJ2-5; the match to TRBD1 covers 10 bases. The V segment lost 10 bases and the J segment 7 bases; nucleotides outside the gene matches: 12. The CDR3 covers 14 residues. Germline values: CDR1 LNHNV, CDR2 YYDKDF (reference sequence). The CDR3 region is CAIGEGQGVGTQYF. In DNA, the CDR3 is TGTGCCATTGGTGAAGGACAGGGGGTAGGGACCCAGTACTTC. Together with reference TRBV15 and TRBJ2-5, the CDR3 gives the full variable domain: DAMVIQNPRYQVTQFGKPVTLSCSQTLNHNVMYWYQQKSSQAPKLLFHYYDKDFNNEADTPDNFQSRRPNTSFCFLDIRSPGLGDTAMYLCAIGEGQGVGTQYFGPGTRLLVL.

The CDR3 DNA sequence: TGTGCCAGCAGTTTAGGTGGTGCCGTCCCGGGACACGGCGGGAAAGAGACCCAGTACTTC. Its protein is CASSLGGAVPGHGGKETQYF. V usage is TRBV12-3 or TRBV12-4 and J usage is TRBJ2-5; D could derive from TRBD1 or TRBD2 (6 bases each). Trimming took off 1 base at V and 3 bases at J, with 27 bases between the two ends. The CDR3 has 20 residues.

This clonotype was detected many times. The chain carries TRBV15 and TRBJ2-3, with D maybe TRBD2 (5 bases). The V and J ends lost 1 base and 0 bases respectively, with 20 bases between them. Germline CDR1 LNHNV, CDR2 YYDKDF (reference sequence). This CDR3 comprises 19 residues. This chain's CDR3 is CATSRGLHVSRTSTDTQYF. CDR3 coding DNA: TGTGCCACCAGCAGAGGCCTTCATGTATCCCGGACTAGCACAGATACGCAGTATTTT.

Ten or more counts support this clonotype. The chain recombines TRBV27 with TRBJ2-3; 7 bases are a match to TRBD1. Germline lookup yields CDR1 MNHEY and CDR2 SMNVEV (reference sequence). Trimming at V came to 5 bases and at J to 1 base, leaving 12 bases not matched to a gene. The CDR3 covers 17 residues. The CDR3 reads CASSTIPSGTGTDTQYF. The DNA of the CDR3 is TGTGCCAGCAGTACCATTCCATCCGGGACAGGCACAGATACGCAGTATTTT.

This clonotype was detected many times. The chain joins TRBV25-1 to TRBJ1-1; D is unresolved. The V gene's germline CDR1 is MGHDK and CDR2 SYGVNS. V lost 8 bases and J lost 3, with 7 bases in between. This CDR3 is built from 11 residues. CDR3 sequence (DNA): TGTGCCAGCGGCTTCGACACTGAAGCTTTCTTT. As protein: CASGFDTEAFF.

This clonotype showed up just a few times. The chain joins TRBV6-5 to TRBJ1-2, with D possibly matching TRBD1 (5 bases). The CDR3 is made up of 13 amino acids. The germline V gene has CDR1 MNHEY and CDR2 SVGAGI. The germline V and J ends were trimmed by 2 bases and 11 bases, with 15 bases remaining between them. The CDR3 loop reads CASSYPGTRGYTF. DNA for the CDR3: TGTGCCAGCAGTTACCCTGGGACGAGAGGGTACACCTTC.

This clonotype showed up many times. The V gene is TRBV7-8, the J gene TRBJ1-5; D not certain. Germline CDR1 SGHVS, CDR2 FQNEAQ. The CDR3 contains 13 residues. Trimming took off 3 bases at V and 5 bases at J, with 8 bases between the two ends. The CDR3 nucleotides read TGTGCCAGCAGCTTGTCAAGACATCAGCCCCAGCATTTT. Translated: CASSLSRHQPQHF.

This clonotype has at least ten counts. The chain is built from TRBV7-9 and TRBJ2-1; D unresolved. The CDR3 runs 14 residues. Trimming pared 5 bases from V and 2 bases from J, leaving 10 bases between. The germline gives CDR1 SEHNR, CDR2 FQNEAQ (reference sequence). CDR3 coding DNA: TGTGCCAGCAGCCCCGATCGTCCCTACAATGAGCAGTTCTTC. Its protein product is CASSPDRPYNEQFF.

This clonotype appeared many times. The genes are TRBV5-1 and TRBJ2-7, with D possibly TRBD1 on 6 matching bases. The V end lost 5 bases, the J end lost 2 bases, and 11 bases lay between the germline ends. CDR3 size: 13 residues. The germline gives CDR1 SGHRS, CDR2 YFSETQ. CDR3 sequence reads: CASSYRVPYEQYF. As DNA, the CDR3 is TGCGCCAGCAGTTACAGGGTCCCCTACGAGCAGTACTTC. Looking up the rest from reference TRBV5-1 and TRBJ2-7 gives the full variable domain: KAGVTQTPRYLIKTRGQQVTLSCSPISGHRSVSWYQQTPGQGLQFLFEYFSETQRNKGNFPGRFSGRQFSNSRSEMNVSTLELGDSALYLCASSYRVPYEQYFGPGTRLTVT.

This clonotype appeared a few times. V gene TRBV7-2 combines with J gene TRBJ1-6; TRBD1 aligns across 7 bases. The CDR3 is 15 amino acids. V lost 5 bases, J lost 5 bases, and 6 bases stayed unmatched. The V gene's germline CDR1 is SGHTA and CDR2 FQGNSA. The CDR3 coding sequence is TGTGCCAGCAGCCCAGGACAGGCGAATAATTCACCCCTCCACTTT. This translates into CASSPGQANNSPLHF.

The chain joins TRBV7-6 to TRBJ2-2, with 10 positions matching TRBD2. The CDR3 loop spans 15 amino acids. The V and J ends lost 8 bases and 3 bases, in that order; junction bases with no gene match: 6. Germline lookup yields CDR1 SGHVS and CDR2 FNYEAQ. The chain's CDR3 is CASFPLAGDTGELFF. The DNA for the CDR3 is TGTGCCAGCTTCCCGCTAGCGGGAGACACCGGGGAGCTGTTTTTT.

The table lists this clonotype with many counts. This rearrangement joins TRBV27 to TRBJ1-2; TRBD1 matches 8 bases. This CDR3 is 15 amino acids long. V was pared by 4 bases and J by 1 base, with 5 bases of the junction left unmatched. Germline values: CDR1 MNHEY, CDR2 SMNVEV (reference sequence). This chain's CDR3 is CASSSGTGLNYGYTF. The DNA for the CDR3 is TGTGCCAGCAGTTCGGGGACAGGTCTTAACTATGGCTACACCTTC.

This clonotype was seen more than once but under ten times. The CDR3 reads CATSRGPLAGEQQFF. CDR3 nucleotides: TGTGCCACCAGCAGAGGTCCGCTAGCGGGAGAGCAGCAGTTCTTC. The chain links TRBV15 to TRBJ2-1; 10 bases fit TRBD2. CDR3 length: 15 residues. V was clipped by 1 base and J by 11 bases; unmatched bases: 8. Germline CDR1 LNHNV, CDR2 YYDKDF (reference sequence).

This clonotype was recorded at least ten times. This chain links TRBV5-1 with TRBJ1-1; TRBD1 matches at 10 bases. This CDR3 is 15 amino acids long. Germline V CDR1 and CDR2: SGHRS, YFSETQ. V lost 5 bases, J lost 7 bases, and 11 bases stayed unmatched. For the CDR3, the DNA is TGCGCCAGCAGATCCGGGACAGGGGATAACGGTGAAGCTTTCTTT. Translation gives CASRSGTGDNGEAFF. The whole variable domain, filled in from reference TRBV5-1 and TRBJ1-1, reads KAGVTQTPRYLIKTRGQQVTLSCSPISGHRSVSWYQQTPGQGLQFLFEYFSETQRNKGNFPGRFSGRQFSNSRSEMNVSTLELGDSALYLCASRSGTGDNGEAFFGQGTRLTVV.

The V call is TRBV20-1, the J call TRBJ2-7; tentatively, D is TRBD1 (5 bases). CDR1 is DFQATT, CDR2 SNEGSKA, per germline (reference sequence). V shed 0 bases and J shed 9 bases, with 18 bases lying between them. CDR3 length: 14 amino acids. In DNA, the CDR3 is TGCAGTGCTAGAGATCCCAGGGTCTGGGTGGGGCAGTACTTC. Translation: CSARDPRVWVGQYF.

This clonotype was observed many times. The chain links TRBV7-9 to TRBJ2-4, with a tentative D call TRBD2 (6 bases). The ends were cut back, 5 bases at V and 9 bases at J, with 11 bases in the middle. CDR1 SEHNR and CDR2 FQNEAQ come from the germline V gene (reference sequence). This CDR3 contains 12 residues. CDR3 DNA sequence: TGTGCCAGCAGCCTCCAGGAGGGCATTCAGTACTTC. This gives the protein CASSLQEGIQYF.

In this sample, this clonotype turned up many times. The chain employs TRBV4-1 and TRBJ2-7; the match to TRBD2 covers 9 bases. CDR3 length equals 14 residues. Germline V CDR1 and CDR2: MGHRA, YSYEKL. Trimming cost V 4 bases and J 2 bases; bases outside gene matches: 3. CDR3 protein: CASSPTSGTYEQYF. CDR3 DNA sequence: TGCGCCAGCAGCCCGACTAGCGGAACCTACGAGCAGTACTTC.

This clonotype was observed at least ten times. This chain uses TRBV4-3 with TRBJ2-5, with D possibly matching TRBD2 (5 bases). This CDR3 comprises 15 residues. V shed 1 base and J shed 4 bases, with 13 bases lying between them. Germline V gene lookup returns CDR1 LGHNA and CDR2 YSLEER. CDR3 loop: CASSQGTAGPETQYF. For the CDR3, the DNA is TGCGCCAGCAGCCAAGGGACGGCGGGTCCAGAGACCCAGTACTTC.

This clonotype has a count of ten or more. This chain joins TRBV28 and TRBJ2-4; D not resolved. V lost 5 bases, J lost 2 bases, and 13 bases lay in between. The CDR3 length is 15 residues. Per germline, CDR1 MDHEN and CDR2 SYDVKM. DNA for the CDR3: TGTGCCAGCAGTCCCCTTCGGTTTTCCAAAAACATTCAGTACTTC. Translating gives CASSPLRFSKNIQYF.

This clonotype has a count of ten or more. This chain links TRBV7-9 with TRBJ2-1, with TRBD2 matching 8 bases. CDR3 length equals 15 residues. CDR1 and CDR2 (germline): SEHNR, FQNEAQ (reference sequence). The V segment lost 2 bases and the J segment 5 bases; nucleotides outside the gene matches: 5. CDR3 loop: CASSLIAGFDNEQFF. The CDR3 nucleotides are TGTGCCAGCAGCTTAATAGCGGGATTCGACAATGAGCAGTTCTTC.

This clonotype was observed at least ten times. The V call is TRBV12-3 or TRBV12-4, the J call TRBJ1-2; tentatively, D is TRBD1 (6 bases). The V and J ends lost 3 bases and 8 bases respectively, with 10 bases between them. This CDR3 spans 12 amino acids. Here the CDR3 reads CASSFKQGGYTF. Here the CDR3 DNA reads TGTGCCAGCAGTTTCAAACAGGGCGGCTACACCTTC.

At least ten counts were recorded for this clonotype. V is TRBV7-9 and J is TRBJ2-3; D not certain. This CDR3 spans 13 amino acids. The germline V gene encodes CDR1 SEHNR and CDR2 FQNEAQ (reference sequence). V was pared by 6 bases and J by 6 bases, with 13 bases between. In nucleotides, the CDR3 is TGTGCCAGCAGTATCCTCTTAAGGGATACGCAGTATTTT. Translation: CASSILLRDTQYF. Supplemented by reference TRBV7-9 and TRBJ2-3, the full variable domain reads DTGVSQNPRHKITKRGQNVTFRCDPISEHNRLYWYRQTLGQGPEFLTYFQNEAQLEKSRLLSDRFSAERPKGSFSTLEIQRTEQGDSAMYLCASSILLRDTQYFGPGTRLTVL.

This clonotype was seen a handful of times. This chain links TRBV28 with TRBJ2-2; D not certain. The germline V gene encodes CDR1 MDHEN and CDR2 SYDVKM. The CDR3 spans 13 residues. V lost 3 bases and J lost 3, with 5 bases in between. The CDR3, as DNA: TGTGCCAGCAGTTTTAGGGACACCGGGGAGCTGTTTTTT. Amino acid sequence: CASSFRDTGELFF.